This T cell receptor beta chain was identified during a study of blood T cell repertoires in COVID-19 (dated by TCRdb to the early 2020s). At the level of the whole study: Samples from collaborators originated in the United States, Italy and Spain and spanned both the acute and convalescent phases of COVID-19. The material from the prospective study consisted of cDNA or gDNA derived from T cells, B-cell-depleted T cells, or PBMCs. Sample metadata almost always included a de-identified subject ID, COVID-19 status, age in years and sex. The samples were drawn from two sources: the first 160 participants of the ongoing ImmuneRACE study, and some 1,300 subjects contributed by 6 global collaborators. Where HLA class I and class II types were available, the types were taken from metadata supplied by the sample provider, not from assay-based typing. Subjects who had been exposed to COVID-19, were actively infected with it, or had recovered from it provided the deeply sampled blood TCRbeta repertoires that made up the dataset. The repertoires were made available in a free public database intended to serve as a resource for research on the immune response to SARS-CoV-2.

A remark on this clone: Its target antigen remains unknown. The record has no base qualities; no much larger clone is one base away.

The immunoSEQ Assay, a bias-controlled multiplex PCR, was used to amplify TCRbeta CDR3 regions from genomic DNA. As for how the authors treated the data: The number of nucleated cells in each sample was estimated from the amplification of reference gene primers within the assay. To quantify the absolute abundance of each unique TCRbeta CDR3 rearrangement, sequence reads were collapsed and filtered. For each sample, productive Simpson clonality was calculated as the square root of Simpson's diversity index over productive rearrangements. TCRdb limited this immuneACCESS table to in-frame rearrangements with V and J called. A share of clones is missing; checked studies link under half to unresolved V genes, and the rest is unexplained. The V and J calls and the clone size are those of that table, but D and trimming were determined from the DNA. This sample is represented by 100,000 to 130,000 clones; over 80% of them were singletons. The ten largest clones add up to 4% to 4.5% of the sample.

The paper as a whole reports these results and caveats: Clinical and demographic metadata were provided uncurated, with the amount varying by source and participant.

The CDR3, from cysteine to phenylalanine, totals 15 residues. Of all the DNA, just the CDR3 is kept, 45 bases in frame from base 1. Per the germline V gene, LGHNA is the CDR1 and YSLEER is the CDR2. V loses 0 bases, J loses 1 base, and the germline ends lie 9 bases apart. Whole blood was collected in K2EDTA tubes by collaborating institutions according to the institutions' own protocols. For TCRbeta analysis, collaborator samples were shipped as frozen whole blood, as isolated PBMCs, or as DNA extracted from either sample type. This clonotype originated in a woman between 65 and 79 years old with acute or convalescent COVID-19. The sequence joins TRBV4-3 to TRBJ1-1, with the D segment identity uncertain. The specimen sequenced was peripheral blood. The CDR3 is CASSQDARRNTEAFF. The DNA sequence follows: TGCGCCAGCAGCCAAGATGCGCGCCGGAACACTGAAGCTTTCTTT.